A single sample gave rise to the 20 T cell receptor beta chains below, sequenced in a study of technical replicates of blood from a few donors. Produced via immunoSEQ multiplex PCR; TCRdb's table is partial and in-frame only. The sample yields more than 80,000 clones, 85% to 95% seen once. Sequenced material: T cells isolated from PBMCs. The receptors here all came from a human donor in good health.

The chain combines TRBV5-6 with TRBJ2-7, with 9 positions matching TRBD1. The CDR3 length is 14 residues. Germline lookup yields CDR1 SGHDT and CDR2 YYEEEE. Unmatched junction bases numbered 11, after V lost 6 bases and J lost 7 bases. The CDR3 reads CASISGTGLVEQYF. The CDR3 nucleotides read TGTGCCAGCATATCCGGGACAGGGCTTGTGGAGCAGTACTTC.

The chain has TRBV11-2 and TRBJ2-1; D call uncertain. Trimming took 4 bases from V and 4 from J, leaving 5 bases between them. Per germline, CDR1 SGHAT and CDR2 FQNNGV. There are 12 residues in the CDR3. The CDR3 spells CASSSLYNEQFF. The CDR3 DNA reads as TGTGCCAGCAGCTCCCTGTACAATGAGCAGTTCTTC.

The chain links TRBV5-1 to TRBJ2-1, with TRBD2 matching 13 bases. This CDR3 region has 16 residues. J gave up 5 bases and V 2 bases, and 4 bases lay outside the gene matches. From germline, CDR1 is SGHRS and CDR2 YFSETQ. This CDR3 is CASSLTSGRGHNEQFF. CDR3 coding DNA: TGCGCCAGCAGCTTAACTAGCGGGAGGGGTCACAATGAGCAGTTCTTC.

CDR3 nucleotide sequence: TGCGCCAGCAGCTCCGGTGAGGTGGAGGAGACCCAGTACTTC. This translates into CASSSGEVEETQYF. This sequence joins TRBV5-1 and TRBJ2-5, with D unresolved. The germline V gene encodes CDR1 SGHRS and CDR2 YFSETQ. The CDR3 is made up of 14 amino acids. V was clipped by 3 bases and J by 5 bases, with 14 bases between them.

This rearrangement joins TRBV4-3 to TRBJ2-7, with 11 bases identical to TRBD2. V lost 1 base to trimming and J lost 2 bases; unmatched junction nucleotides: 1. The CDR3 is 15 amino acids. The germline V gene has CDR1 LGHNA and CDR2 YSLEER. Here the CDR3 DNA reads TGCGCCAGCAGCCAAGGACTAGCGGGAACCTACGAGCAGTACTTC. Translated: CASSQGLAGTYEQYF.

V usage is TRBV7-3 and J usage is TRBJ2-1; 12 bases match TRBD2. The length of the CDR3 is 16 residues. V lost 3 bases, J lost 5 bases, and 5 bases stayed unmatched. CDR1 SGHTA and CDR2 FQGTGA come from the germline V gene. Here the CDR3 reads CASSLTSGRSDNEQFF. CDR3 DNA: TGTGCCAGCAGCTTGACTAGCGGGAGAAGTGACAATGAGCAGTTCTTC.

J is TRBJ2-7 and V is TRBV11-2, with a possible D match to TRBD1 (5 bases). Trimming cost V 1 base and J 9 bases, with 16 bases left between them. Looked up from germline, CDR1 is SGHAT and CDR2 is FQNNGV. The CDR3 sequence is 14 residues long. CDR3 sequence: CASSLAGRENVQYF. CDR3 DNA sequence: TGTGCCAGCAGCTTAGCGGGCAGGGAAAATGTGCAGTACTTC.

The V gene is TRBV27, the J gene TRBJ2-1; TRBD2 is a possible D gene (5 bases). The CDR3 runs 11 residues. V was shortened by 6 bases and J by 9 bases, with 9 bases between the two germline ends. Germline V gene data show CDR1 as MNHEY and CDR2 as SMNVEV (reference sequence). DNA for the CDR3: TGTGCCAGCAGACGGGCGGGTGAGCAGTTCTTC. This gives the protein CASRRAGEQFF.

CDR3 loop: CASSPDRNQPQHF. Here the CDR3 DNA reads TGTGCCAGTAGTCCCGACAGGAATCAGCCCCAGCATTTT. V gene TRBV19 combines with J gene TRBJ1-5, with a weak D call TRBD1 (6 bases). CDR3 length: 13 amino acids. V was trimmed by 5 bases and J by 4 bases, leaving 9 bases between them. The germline CDR1 and CDR2 sequences are LNHDA and SQIVND (reference sequence).

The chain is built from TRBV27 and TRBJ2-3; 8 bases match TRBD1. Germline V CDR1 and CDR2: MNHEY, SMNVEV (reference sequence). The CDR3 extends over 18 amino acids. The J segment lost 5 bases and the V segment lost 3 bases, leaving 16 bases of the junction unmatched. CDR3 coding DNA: TGTGCCAGCAGTTTTTGGGGGGACAGGCTCTCGATCCAAGATACGCAGTATTTT. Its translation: CASSFWGDRLSIQDTQYF.

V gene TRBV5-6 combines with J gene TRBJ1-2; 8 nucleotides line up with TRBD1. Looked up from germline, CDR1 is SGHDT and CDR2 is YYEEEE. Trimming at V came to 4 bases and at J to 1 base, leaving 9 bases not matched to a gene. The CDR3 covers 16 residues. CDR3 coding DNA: TGTGCCAGCAGCCCGCAGGGGGCCCTTGATAACTATGGCTACACCTTC. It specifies CASSPQGALDNYGYTF.

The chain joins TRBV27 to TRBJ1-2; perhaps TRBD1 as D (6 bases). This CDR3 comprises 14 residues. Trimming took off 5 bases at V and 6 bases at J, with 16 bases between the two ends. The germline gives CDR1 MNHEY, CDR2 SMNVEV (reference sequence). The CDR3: CASSPRQARDGYTF. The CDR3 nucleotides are TGTGCCAGCAGTCCAAGACAGGCGAGAGATGGCTACACCTTC.

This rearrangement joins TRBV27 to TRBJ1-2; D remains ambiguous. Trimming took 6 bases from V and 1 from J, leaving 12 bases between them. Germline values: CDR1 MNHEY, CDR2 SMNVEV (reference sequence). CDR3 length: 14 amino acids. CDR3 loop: CASSFTADNYGYTF. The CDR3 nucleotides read TGTGCCAGCAGCTTCACAGCAGATAACTATGGCTACACCTTC.

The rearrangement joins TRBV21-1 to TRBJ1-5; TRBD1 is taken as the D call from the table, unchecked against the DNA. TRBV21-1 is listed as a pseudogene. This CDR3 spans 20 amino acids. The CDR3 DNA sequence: TGTGCCAGCAGCAAAGCGCCTGGACCCAAGACAGGGCAATACAATCAGCCCCAGCATTTT. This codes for CASSKAPGPKTGQYNQPQHF.

The CDR3 coding sequence is TGTGCCAGCACCTCCTCAGGGCTCGAGCAGTTCTTC. It encodes CASTSSGLEQFF. The rearrangement uses TRBV7-9 and TRBJ2-1; D is perhaps TRBD1 (5 bases). CDR3 length: 12 amino acids. Trimming removed 7 bases from V and 10 bases from J, with 14 bases in between. Germline V gives CDR1 SEHNR, CDR2 FQNEAQ (reference sequence). The variable domain in full, with the rest retrieved from reference TRBV7-9 and TRBJ2-1, is DTGVSQNPRHKITKRGQNVTFRCDPISEHNRLYWYRQTLGQGPEFLTYFQNEAQLEKSRLLSDRFSAERPKGSFSTLEIQRTEQGDSAMYLCASTSSGLEQFFGPGTRLTVL.

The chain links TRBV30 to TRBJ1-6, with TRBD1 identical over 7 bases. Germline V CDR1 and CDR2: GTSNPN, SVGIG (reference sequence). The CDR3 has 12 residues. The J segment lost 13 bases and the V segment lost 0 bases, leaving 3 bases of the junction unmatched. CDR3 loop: CAWSVQGSPLHF. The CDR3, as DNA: TGTGCCTGGAGTGTACAGGGGTCTCCCCTCCACTTT.

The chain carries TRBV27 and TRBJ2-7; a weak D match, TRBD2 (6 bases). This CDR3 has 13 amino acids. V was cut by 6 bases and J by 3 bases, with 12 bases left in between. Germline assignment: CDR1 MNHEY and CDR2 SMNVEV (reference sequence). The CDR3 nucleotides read TGTGCCAGCAGGGACAAGGACTACTACGAGCAGTACTTC. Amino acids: CASRDKDYYEQYF.

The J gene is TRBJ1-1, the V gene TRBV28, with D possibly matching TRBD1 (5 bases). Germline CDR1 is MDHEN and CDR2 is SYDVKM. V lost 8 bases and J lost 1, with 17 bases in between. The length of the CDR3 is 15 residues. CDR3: CASQNRKQGNTEAFF. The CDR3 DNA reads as TGTGCCAGCCAAAATCGAAAGCAGGGGAACACTGAAGCTTTCTTT.

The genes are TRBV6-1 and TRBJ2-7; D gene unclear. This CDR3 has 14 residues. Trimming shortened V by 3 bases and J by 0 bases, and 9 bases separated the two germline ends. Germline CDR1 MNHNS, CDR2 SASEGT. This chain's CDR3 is CASSDRHGSYEQYF. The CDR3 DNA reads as TGTGCCAGCAGTGACAGGCACGGCTCCTACGAGCAGTACTTC.

CDR3 DNA: TGTGCCAGCAGCGTACAGGGGGTATCCCAGCAGTACTTC. As protein: CASSVQGVSQQYF. The rearrangement joins TRBV9 to TRBJ2-7, with 7 bases aligning to TRBD1. Per germline, CDR1 SGDLS and CDR2 YYNGEE. The V gene end was trimmed by 1 base and the J gene end by 8 bases; junction bases not matched to a gene: 6. This CDR3 has 13 amino acids.